These 22 T cell receptor beta chains were all obtained from the same sample, sequenced in a study of cytomegalovirus exposure and HLA in healthy donors. The PCR made use of 60 Vbeta and 13 Jbeta primers. Measured with immunoSEQ multiplex PCR; TCRdb has only the in-frame clones, and not every one. Here the sample spans roughly 190,000 clones, roughly 74% being singletons. Sequencing input: PBMCs. The receptors were sampled from a woman aged 25-40 years in good health and CMV-seropositive.

CDR3 protein: CASSYRIQGAYNEQFF. The CDR3 DNA reads as TGTGCCAGCAGTTATCGAATACAGGGGGCCTACAATGAGCAGTTCTTC. V is TRBV28 and J is TRBJ2-1; 8 bases are shared with TRBD1. The CDR3 has 16 residues. The germline CDR1 and CDR2 sequences are MDHEN and SYDVKM. V lost 4 bases and J lost 2; bases outside the gene matches: 7.

The chain couples TRBV2 to TRBJ2-1, with D tentatively TRBD2 (7 bases). Germline V lookup: CDR1 SNHLY, CDR2 FYNNEI. Trimming removed 6 bases from V and 10 bases from J, with 10 bases in between. CDR3 length: 11 residues. The CDR3 DNA follows: TGTGCCAGCAGGCGGGGGCACGAGCAGTTCTTC. Amino acids: CASRRGHEQFF. Complete variable domain (other parts from reference TRBV2 and TRBJ2-1): EPEVTQTPSHQVTQMGQEVILRCVPISNHLYFYWYRQILGQKVEFLVSFYNNEISEKSEIFDDQFSVERPDGSNFTLKIRSTKLEDSAMYFCASRRGHEQFFGPGTRLTVL.

A note on this clone: Compared with germline, one end of the junction differs, possibly owing to a read error. J is TRBJ1-1 and V is TRBV18; TRBD1 aligns across 10 bases. From germline, CDR1 is KGHSH and CDR2 LQKENI. CDR3 size: 16 residues. The CDR3: CASSPKLGQGSTEAFF. CDR3 coding DNA: TGTGCCAGCTCACCAAAATTGGGACAGGGGTCCACTGAAGCTTTTTTT.

The rearrangement links TRBV9 to TRBJ2-1; D gene ambiguous. Looked up from germline, CDR1 is SGDLS and CDR2 is YYNGEE. The CDR3 has 15 amino acids. Trimming shortened V by 4 bases and J by 2 bases, and 13 bases separated the two germline ends. CDR3 nucleotides: TGTGCCAGCAGCCTCGACGGTGGGCCCTACAATGAGCAGTTCTTC. As protein: CASSLDGGPYNEQFF.

This chain links TRBV7-3 with TRBJ2-3; no firm D call. Germline lookup yields CDR1 SGHTA and CDR2 FQGTGA. The CDR3 has 15 residues. The germline V and J ends were trimmed by 1 base and 0 bases, with 8 bases remaining between them. Here the CDR3 reads CASSLSPQSTDTQYF. The CDR3 coding sequence is TGTGCCAGCAGCTTAAGCCCCCAGAGCACAGATACGCAGTATTTT.

The chain is built from TRBV28 and TRBJ2-1; 7 bases line up with TRBD1. This CDR3 contains 18 residues. The germline CDR1 and CDR2 sequences are MDHEN and SYDVKM. The J segment lost 2 bases and the V segment lost 3 bases, leaving 13 bases of the junction unmatched. The CDR3 here is CASSLGPTGSPTYNEQFF. For the CDR3, the DNA is TGTGCCAGCAGTTTGGGTCCGACAGGGTCCCCTACCTACAATGAGCAGTTCTTC. The full variable domain, its missing parts supplied by reference TRBV28 and TRBJ2-1, is DVKVTQSSRYLVKRTGEKVFLECVQDMDHENMFWYRQDPGLGLRLIYFSYDVKMKEKGDIPEGYSVSREKKERFSLILESASTNQTSMYLCASSLGPTGSPTYNEQFFGPGTRLTVL.

The genes are TRBV21-1 and TRBJ2-1; TRBD2 is the table's D call and was not checked against the DNA. TRBV21-1 is marked as a pseudogene. There are 15 residues in the CDR3. The CDR3 DNA reads TGTGCCAGCGTATTGCCAGCGGGGGACCCCAATGAGCAGTTCTTC. Translation gives CASVLPAGDPNEQFF.

This chain connects TRBV28 to TRBJ2-7; a possible D gene is TRBD1 (6 bases). CDR3 size: 16 residues. Trimming cost V 6 bases and J 2 bases, with 20 bases left between them. Germline V gene sequence: CDR1 MDHEN, CDR2 SYDVKM. CDR3 loop: CASRLRTGSLAYEQYF. The CDR3 DNA is TGTGCCAGCAGACTCCGCACAGGGTCCTTAGCCTACGAGCAGTACTTC.

This chain uses TRBV28 with TRBJ1-1; D is possibly TRBD1 (5 bases). CDR1 is MDHEN and CDR2 is SYDVKM in the germline V gene. The CDR3 length is 14 residues. V lost 4 bases, J lost 5 bases, and 14 bases lay in between. The CDR3 sequence: CASSWGNRGTEAFF. The CDR3 nucleotides read TGTGCCAGCAGTTGGGGAAACCGGGGGACTGAAGCTTTCTTT.

The chain couples TRBV5-1 to TRBJ2-5, with a weak D call TRBD1 (6 bases). CDR1 is SGHRS and CDR2 is YFSETQ in the germline V gene. This CDR3 has 16 amino acids. The V and J ends lost 2 bases and 2 bases respectively, with 16 bases between them. The CDR3 sequence is CASSFPPGGAQETQYF. The CDR3 bases are TGCGCCAGCAGCTTTCCCCCTGGGGGCGCACAAGAGACCCAGTACTTC.

The chain links TRBV28 to TRBJ2-3; D is unclear. The V gene's germline CDR1 is MDHEN and CDR2 SYDVKM. This CDR3 is 11 amino acids long. Between the trimmed V and J ends, which lost 1 base and 7 bases, there was a span of 3 bases. This CDR3 reads CASSLSNTQYF. CDR3 coding DNA: TGTGCCAGCAGTTTATCTAATACGCAGTATTTT.

This sequence joins TRBV4-2 and TRBJ2-7, with TRBD2 identical over 13 bases. Trimming removed 0 bases from V and 6 bases from J; junction bases left unmatched: 5. This CDR3 contains 16 residues. Germline lookup yields CDR1 LGHNA and CDR2 YNFKEQ. The CDR3: CASSQDRLAGGGEQYF. CDR3 bases: TGTGCCAGCAGCCAAGATCGACTAGCGGGAGGAGGCGAGCAGTACTTC.

The chain couples TRBV5-4 to TRBJ2-5; TRBD2 matches 10 bases. With 4 bases clipped from V and 2 bases from J, the junction kept 5 bases outside the gene matches. This CDR3 is built from 15 residues. Germline values: CDR1 SGHNT, CDR2 YYREEE (reference sequence). CDR3 bases: TGTGCCAGCAGCGTAGCGGGGGGACTACAAGAGACCCAGTACTTC. This codes for CASSVAGGLQETQYF.

This clone was observed once. The chain uses TRBV30 and TRBJ1-3, with D perhaps matching TRBD1 (5 bases). Germline loops: CDR1 GTSNPN, CDR2 SVGIG (reference sequence). With 3 bases removed from V and 4 bases from J, the gap between germline ends came to 10 bases. There are 13 residues in the CDR3. This CDR3 is CAWRGGRGNTIYF. The CDR3 DNA is TGTGCCTGGAGGGGGGGTCGCGGAAACACCATATATTTT.

The V and J genes are TRBV11-2 and TRBJ2-7; D unresolved. V was shortened by 4 bases and J by 1 base, with 14 bases between the two germline ends. The CDR3 length is 15 residues. Per the germline V gene, CDR1 is SGHAT and CDR2 is FQNNGV. CDR3 bases: TGTGCCAGCAGCTCTCTCCGCGGCAGTTCCTACGAGCAGTACTTC. Amino acid sequence: CASSSLRGSSYEQYF.

This clone was seen more than once but under ten times. The chain is built from TRBV4-1 and TRBJ2-3; the D gene is possibly TRBD1 (6 bases). Looked up from germline, CDR1 is MGHRA and CDR2 is YSYEKL. This CDR3 region has 15 residues. The V and J ends lost 0 bases and 5 bases respectively, with 12 bases between them. The CDR3, as DNA: TGCGCCAGCAGCCAAGAGAGGGGGAGAAGAGATACGCAGTATTTT. This sequence encodes CASSQERGRRDTQYF.

V is TRBV29-1 and J is TRBJ2-1, with 10 bases fitting TRBD2. The CDR3 has 14 amino acids. CDR1 is SQVTM, CDR2 ANQGSEA, per germline. The junction had 4 bases not matched to a gene; V was cut back by 3 bases and J by 5 bases. CDR3 DNA sequence: TGCAGCGTTGATAGGCTAGCGGGGGACAATGAGCAGTTCTTC. Translated: CSVDRLAGDNEQFF.

The chain has TRBV7-6 and TRBJ1-6; 10 nucleotides align to TRBD1. CDR1 and CDR2 (germline): SGHVS, FNYEAQ. Trimming at V came to 3 bases and at J to 9 bases, leaving 11 bases not matched to a gene. This CDR3 is built from 17 residues. DNA for the CDR3: TGTGCCAGCAGCTTGCGGGACAGGGGAGGACTAGGTTCACCCCTCCACTTT. Encoded protein: CASSLRDRGGLGSPLHF.

This clone was found a few times. The chain carries TRBV28 and TRBJ2-7, with D possibly TRBD1 on 6 matching bases. The CDR3 has 17 amino acids. The germline V gene encodes CDR1 MDHEN and CDR2 SYDVKM. The V and J ends lost 2 bases and 2 bases respectively, with 19 bases between them. CDR3 amino acids: CASSLLNLGQITYEQYF. CDR3 DNA: TGTGCCAGCAGTTTACTCAACTTAGGACAGATTACCTACGAGCAGTACTTC.

This clone occurred a few times. The chain links TRBV7-3 to TRBJ1-1; D is possibly TRBD1 (6 bases). Trimming shortened V by 5 bases and J by 4 bases, and 14 bases separated the two germline ends. The CDR3 length is 14 residues. In germline, CDR1 is SGHTA, CDR2 FQGTGA. The CDR3 DNA reads TGTGCCAGCAGCCCACAGGGTAGAGGCACTGAAGCTTTCTTT. Residues: CASSPQGRGTEAFF. Full variable domain (missing parts from reference TRBV7-3 and TRBJ1-1): GAGVSQTPSNKVTEKGKYVELRCDPISGHTALYWYRQSLGQGPEFLIYFQGTGAADDSGLPNDRFFAVRPEGSVSTLKIQRTERGDSAVYLCASSPQGRGTEAFFGQGTRLTVV.

V usage is TRBV28 and J usage is TRBJ1-5; maybe TRBD1 (6 bases). Germline V lookup: CDR1 MDHEN, CDR2 SYDVKM. The CDR3 has 16 residues. V lost 5 bases and J 0 bases, leaving 14 bases between the germline ends. The CDR3 bases are TGTGCCAGCAGTCCGCGGACAGTCTATAGCAATCAGCCCCAGCATTTT. Its protein product is CASSPRTVYSNQPQHF.

The chain is built from TRBV18 and TRBJ2-7; TRBD2 matches 8 bases. The CDR3 runs to 16 residues. Germline lookup yields CDR1 KGHSH and CDR2 LQKENI. Trimming removed 2 bases from V and 2 bases from J; junction bases left unmatched: 8. The CDR3, as DNA: TGTGCCAGCTCACCAGGGCTGGTTAGCGGGGCCTACGAGCAGTACTTC. Translation gives CASSPGLVSGAYEQYF. The full variable domain, in which reference TRBV18 and TRBJ2-7 provide the parts outside the CDR3, is NAGVMQNPRHLVRRRGQEARLRCSPMKGHSHVYWYRQLPEEGLKFMVYLQKENIIDESGMPKERFSAEFPKEGPSILRIQQVVRGDSAAYFCASSPGLVSGAYEQYFGPGTRLTVT.